What follows are 14 T cell receptor beta chains derived from one specimen sequenced in a study of regulatory T cells in long-lasting Graves disease. Building of the TCR beta libraries involved iRepertoire HTBI primers and Arm-PCR of CDR3 regions. TCRdb re-called the multiplex PCR reads through MiXCR, storing one row per CDR3 protein. This table holds 400,000 to 500,000 distinct CDR3 sequences, 20% to 25% found once. As for time point: persistent/refractory GD, antithyroid drugs over 5 years with positive TRAb. Isolated PBMC RNA provided the starting material for the TCR library. The material sequenced was peripheral blood mononuclear cells (PBMCs), taken when the disease was refractory, from a patient treated with antithyroid drugs. Receptors originate from a female donor with Graves disease.

V usage is TRBV19 and J usage is TRBJ2-7; D not resolved. V dropped 4 bases and J dropped 3 bases, with 16 bases sitting between them. The CDR3 length is 15 residues. Germline CDR1 LNHDA, CDR2 SQIVND (reference sequence). CDR3 in amino acids: CASSTLDTDGYEQYF. DNA for the CDR3: TGTGCCAGTAGTACCCTAGATACGGACGGCTACGAGCAGTACTTC.

The chain uses TRBV18 and TRBJ1-2; D perhaps matches TRBD1 (5 bases). CDR1 and CDR2 from the germline V gene are KGHSH and LQKENI. CDR3 length equals 12 residues. The V and J ends lost 6 bases and 6 bases respectively, with 11 bases between them. CDR3 in amino acids: CASSPGPHGYTF. The DNA of the CDR3 is TGTGCCAGCTCTCCGGGACCCCATGGCTACACCTTC.

This clonotype occurred many times. The chain carries TRBV20-1 and TRBJ1-5; D is uncertain. This CDR3 region has 14 residues. V was cut by 4 bases and J by 2 bases, with 12 bases left in between. Germline V lookup: CDR1 DFQATT, CDR2 SNEGSKA (reference sequence). For the CDR3, the DNA is TGCAGTGCTATAGGTGTTTTCGGCAATCAGCCCCAGCATTTT. It is translated as CSAIGVFGNQPQHF.

This clonotype was detected many times. The rearrangement uses TRBV24-1 and TRBJ1-2; 11 bases are a match to TRBD1. CDR3 size: 13 residues. Germline loops: CDR1 KGHDR, CDR2 SFDVKD. Trimming took 8 bases from V and 6 from J; bases not matched to a gene: 4. The CDR3 sequence: CATTGTGGHGYTF. The CDR3 DNA follows: TGTGCCACCACCGGGACAGGGGGACATGGCTACACCTTC.

This chain connects TRBV11-2 to TRBJ1-1; no clear D gene. The CDR3 has 13 residues. Germline-derived CDR1 and CDR2 are SGHAT and FQNNGV. Deletions cut 6 bases from V and 0 bases from J, with 8 bases between. CDR3 loop: CASSRLMNTEAFF. The CDR3 DNA follows: TGTGCCAGCAGTAGACTCATGAACACTGAAGCTTTCTTT.

Details on this clonotype: One base separates it from a far larger clone, so it is likely a read error. The chain couples TRBV12-3 or TRBV12-4 to TRBJ2-7; D might be TRBD2 (7 bases). The CDR3 sequence is 13 residues long. The CDR3, as DNA: TGTGCCAGCAGCCGGGGGAGGGGGTACGGGCAGTACTTC. It specifies CASSRGRGYGQYF.

This clonotype was found a few times. The rearrangement uses TRBV11-2 and TRBJ2-2; tentatively, D is TRBD1 (6 bases). With 6 bases removed from V and 4 bases from J, the gap between germline ends came to 12 bases. CDR1 and CDR2 from the germline V gene are SGHAT and FQNNGV. The CDR3 extends over 14 amino acids. As DNA, the CDR3 is TGTGCCAGCAGGCTAAACAGGGCCACCGGGGAGCTGTTTTTT. Protein: CASRLNRATGELFF.

In regard to this clonotype: A much larger clone lies one base from this, so it may be a read error. The gene calls are TRBV12-3 or TRBV12-4 and TRBJ1-1; no firm D call. V lost 5 bases and J 0 bases, leaving 13 bases between the germline ends. This CDR3 is 15 amino acids long. CDR3 DNA sequence: TGTGCCAGCAGTCCGGATGGACGACTGAACACTGAAGCTTTCTTT. It codes for CASSPDGRLNTEAFF.

Regarding this clonotype: The germline gene is not matched at one end of the junction; a read error may be the cause. The V and J genes are TRBV12-3 or TRBV12-4 and TRBJ2-3, with D hard to call. This CDR3 spans 13 amino acids. The CDR3 sequence: CASSLGGIDTRYF. CDR3 DNA: TGTGCCAGCAGTTTAGGAGGTATCGATACGCGGTATTTT.

This clonotype was counted only a few times. The chain has TRBV20-1 and TRBJ2-5; 7 positions agree with TRBD2. The CDR3 runs 14 residues. Germline assignment: CDR1 DFQATT and CDR2 SNEGSKA (reference sequence). J gave up 5 bases and V 0 bases, and 6 bases lay outside the gene matches. CDR3 residues: CSARDFGGWETQYF. The CDR3, as DNA: TGCAGTGCTAGAGATTTCGGGGGGTGGGAGACCCAGTACTTC.

This clonotype showed up just once. With a much larger clone just one base away, this may be a read error. CDR3 nucleotides: TGTGCCAGTAGTCCTCAGGGATCAAGCGGAAAACTGTTTTTT. This codes for CASSPQGSSGKLFF. The chain joins TRBV19 to TRBJ1-4; TRBD1 is a possible D gene (5 bases). Trimming shortened V by 5 bases and J by 10 bases, and 17 bases separated the two germline ends. This CDR3 region has 14 residues. Per germline, CDR1 LNHDA and CDR2 SQIVND (reference sequence).

This clonotype was seen many times. The chain links TRBV6-1 to TRBJ1-2, with 10 nucleotides matching TRBD1. V trimming: 5 bases; J trimming: 7 bases; junction bases outside the gene matches: 7. The CDR3 is 14 residues long. Germline V gives CDR1 MNHNS, CDR2 SASEGT. The CDR3 sequence: CASSRQGAGGGYTF. The CDR3 DNA sequence: TGTGCCAGCAGTAGACAGGGGGCGGGAGGTGGCTACACCTTC.

This clonotype has more than one count but fewer than ten. The rearrangement uses TRBV28 and TRBJ1-5, with 7 nucleotides matching TRBD1. Germline V gene lookup returns CDR1 MDHEN and CDR2 SYDVKM. This CDR3 has 16 amino acids. V gave up 4 bases and J gave up 4 bases; unmatched junction bases: 10. CDR3 in DNA: TGTGCCAGCAGTTCCTACCGGGACAGTATTAATCAGCCCCAGCATTTT. It encodes CASSSYRDSINQPQHF.

The gene calls are TRBV27 and TRBJ2-1, with 10 bases matching TRBD1. CDR3 length: 15 amino acids. After removal of 6 bases from V and 7 bases from J, the junction contained 9 bases not matched to a gene. Germline V CDR1 and CDR2: MNHEY, SMNVEV (reference sequence). CDR3 nucleotide sequence: TGTGCCAGCAGGTCTTTGACAGGGGGCTTAAATGAGCAGTTCTTC. This translates into CASRSLTGGLNEQFF.